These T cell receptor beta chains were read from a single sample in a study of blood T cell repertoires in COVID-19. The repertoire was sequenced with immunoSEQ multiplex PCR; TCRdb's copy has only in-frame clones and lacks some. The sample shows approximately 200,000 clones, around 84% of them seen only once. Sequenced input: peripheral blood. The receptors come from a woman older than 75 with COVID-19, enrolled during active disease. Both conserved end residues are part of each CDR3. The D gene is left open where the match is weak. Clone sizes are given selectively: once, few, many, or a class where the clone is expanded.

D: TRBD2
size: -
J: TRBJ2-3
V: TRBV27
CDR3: CASSLSTPGTSGVRGDTQYF
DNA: TGTGCCAGCAGTTTATCCACCCCAGGGACTAGCGGGGTCCGCGGAGATACGCAGTATTTT

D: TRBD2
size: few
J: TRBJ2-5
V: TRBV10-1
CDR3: CAPGSERGPPETQYF
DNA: TGCGCCCCCGGGTCAGAGCGGGGGCCTCCGGAGACCCAGTACTTC

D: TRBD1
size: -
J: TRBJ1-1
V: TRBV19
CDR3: CASRRQGAVTEAFF
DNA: TGTGCCAGTAGGCGACAGGGGGCGGTCACTGAAGCTTTCTTT

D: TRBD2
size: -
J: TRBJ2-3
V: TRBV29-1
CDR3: CSVDHRGLAGVSTDTQYF
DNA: TGCAGCGTTGATCACAGGGGACTAGCGGGAGTCAGCACAGATACGCAGTATTTT

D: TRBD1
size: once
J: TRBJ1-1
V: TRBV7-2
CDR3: CASSPRGGTGNTEAFF
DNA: TGTGCCAGCAGCCCCAGAGGGGGGACAGGGAACACTGAAGCTTTCTTT

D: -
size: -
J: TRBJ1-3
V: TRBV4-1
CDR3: CASSPKPTYSGNTIYF
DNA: TGCGCCAGCAGCCCCAAACCCACTTACTCTGGAAACACCATATATTTT

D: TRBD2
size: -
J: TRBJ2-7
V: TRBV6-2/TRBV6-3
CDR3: CASSLGTSGLTSYEQYF
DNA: TGTGCCAGCAGTCTTGGGACTAGCGGCCTTACTTCCTACGAGCAGTACTTC

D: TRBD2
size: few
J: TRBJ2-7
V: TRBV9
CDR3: CASSVAAGAYEQYF
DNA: TGTGCCAGCAGCGTCGCAGCGGGGGCATACGAGCAGTACTTC

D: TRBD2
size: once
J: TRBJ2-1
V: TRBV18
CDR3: CASSPAGGRANEQFF
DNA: TGTGCCAGCTCACCCGCGGGGGGGCGGGCCAATGAGCAGTTCTTC

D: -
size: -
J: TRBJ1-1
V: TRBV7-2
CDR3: CASSLVYGSVLNTEAFF
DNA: TGTGCCAGCAGCTTAGTGTACGGGTCAGTCCTGAACACTGAAGCTTTCTTT

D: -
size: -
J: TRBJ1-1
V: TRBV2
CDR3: CASSEQTLRGTEAFF
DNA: TGTGCCAGCAGTGAACAGACCCTAAGGGGGACTGAAGCTTTCTTT

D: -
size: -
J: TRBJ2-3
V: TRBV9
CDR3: CASSPRGAGARTDTQYF
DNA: TGTGCCAGCAGCCCTCGGGGGGCAGGGGCCCGCACAGATACGCAGTATTTT

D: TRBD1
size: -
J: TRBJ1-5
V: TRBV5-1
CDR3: CASSPGQGNQPQHF
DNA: TGCGCCAGCAGCCCGGGACAGGGGAATCAGCCCCAGCATTTT